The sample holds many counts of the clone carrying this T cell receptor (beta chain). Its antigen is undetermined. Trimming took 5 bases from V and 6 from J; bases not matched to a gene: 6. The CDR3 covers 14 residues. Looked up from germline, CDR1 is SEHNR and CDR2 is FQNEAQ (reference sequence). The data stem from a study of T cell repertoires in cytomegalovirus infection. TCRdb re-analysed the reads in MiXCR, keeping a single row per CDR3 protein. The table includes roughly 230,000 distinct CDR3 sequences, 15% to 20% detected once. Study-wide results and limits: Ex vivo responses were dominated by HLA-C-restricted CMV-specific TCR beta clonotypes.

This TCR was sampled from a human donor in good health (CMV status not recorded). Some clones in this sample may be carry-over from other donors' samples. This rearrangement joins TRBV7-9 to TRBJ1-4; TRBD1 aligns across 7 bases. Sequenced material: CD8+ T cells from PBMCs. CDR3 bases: TGTGCCAGCAGCCGGGACAGCTCGCATGAAAAACTGTTTTTT. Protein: CASSRDSSHEKLFF.